The following is a T cell receptor beta chain sequence with its context. The antigen it recognizes is unknown. Base-call qualities are not available, and no considerably larger clone is one nucleotide away. From the germline V gene (reference sequence), CDR1 is SEHNR and CDR2 is FQNEAQ. The junction shows trimming of 1 base on V and 3 bases on J, plus 4 bases between the germline ends. Its CDR3 holds 12 amino acids, cysteine through phenylalanine. The DNA shown is the 36-base CDR3, in frame from base 1. Each donor gave one peripheral blood draw, about 110 mL on average, collected into heparinised tubes. A BD FACSAria II and a panel including CD45RO, CCR7, CD25, CD127, CD95 and CD27 were used to sort naive, central memory, regulatory and stem cell-like memory CD4+ T cells. All sorted populations exceeded 95% purity. PBMCs were isolated right away by Lymphoprep density gradient centrifugation and were stained directly, without culture. So that batch effects would be minimized, each experiment stained and sorted samples in pairs, pairing one healthy donor with one patient.

The entire amount of isolated RNA was reverse transcribed using the High Capacity cDNA Reverse Transcription Kit, so the sequenced TCRB transcripts were expressed ones. Deep immunoSEQ sequencing was applied to naive, central memory and regulatory T cell samples, giving an average of approximately 3.8 million total reads per sample. Sorted cells were lysed in RLT buffer, and RNA was extracted using DNase-treated RNeasy Micro or Mini kits according to cell number. To prevent cross-contamination, each cell subset was processed individually, whereas patient and healthy donor samples were processed jointly. The immunoSEQ multiplex PCR was used to amplify TCRB sequences from cDNA, yielding 87-bp fragments that span the CDR3 region. Sequencing of the amplicons was done on the Illumina HiSeq platform. In the authors' own workflow: Synthetic template baselines were used to correct PCR bias computationally, reads within Hamming distance 2 were collapsed together, and singletons that could not be merged were discarded. Reads were aligned against IMGT so that V, D and J genes, CDR3 length and insertions or deletions at six rearrangement sites could be assigned. Clonotype counts were normalized to sorted cell number within each subset before computing true diversity and Gini coefficients with the tcR R package. Repertoire sharing was quantified using the overlap coefficient calculated on TCRB nucleotide sequences. Not all clones reach the TCRdb copy of this immuneACCESS table, which keeps in-frame sequences only. Checked studies attribute under half of the gap to unresolved V genes and leave the rest unexplained. Clonal size and the V and J genes are those of that table, whereas D and trimming came from the DNA. The sample table shows about 320,000 clones, and around 13% are seen once. Of the sample, 5.5% to 7.5% falls within the top ten clones.

This sample is drawn from a study of beta chain features in type 1 diabetes (dated by TCRdb to the late 2010s). Regarding the complete study: Mean age, gender distribution, total cell number and subset yield did not differ between patients and healthy donors. Across all samples, around 99 million sorted cells were examined, and cell number per subset correlated strongly with RNA yield. Regulatory and stem cell-like memory subsets were obtained from only 8 patients and roughly eight healthy donors, while naive and central memory subsets were obtained from all 30 or so donors. In the study, TCRB repertoires of sorted circulating CD4+ T cell subsets from recently diagnosed type 1 diabetes patients were compared with those of matched healthy donors.

What the research found in general, with its limitations: Sequencing cDNA rather than genomic DNA could over-represent highly expressing activated cells, although activation and CD3 levels did not differ between groups. The naive, central memory and regulatory TCRB repertoires appeared to resemble one another more closely among patients than among healthy donors. Type 1 diabetes patients showed a moderate but significant shortening of TCRB CDR3 length in all four CD4+ subsets. PCR might favor shorter templates, but patient and control samples were amplified and corrected together, so any skew would affect both groups equally. Because the HLA sub-analyses included only small numbers of individuals, any influence of HLA type on TCRB rearrangement was left unresolved. Patients with type 1 diabetes made fewer insertions and deleted more nucleotides at VDJ recombination sites, implying thymic rearrangement abnormalities.

This sequence was found in a man aged 30-40 years in good health. This chain is built from TRBV7-9 and TRBJ2-7; a confident D gene designation cannot be given. Specimen: central memory CD4+ T cells from blood. In nucleotides, the sequence is TGTGCCAGCAGCTTAGGACGCTACGAGCAGTACTTC. Translated, this is CASSLGRYEQYF.